This TCR beta chain was sequenced for a study of CD4 T cells in relation to SARS-CoV-2 and coronaviruses. About the research overall: After 10 to 11 days of antigen culture, PBMC TCR beta CDR3s were sequenced.

Here immunoSEQ multiplex PCR was the method, and the copy in TCRdb shows in-frame clones only, minus some. The sample carries more than 20,000 clones, roughly 80% recorded once. This CDR3 region has 16 residues. The ends were cut back, 3 bases at V and 2 bases at J, with 13 bases in the middle. The germline V gene encodes CDR1 SGHVS and CDR2 FQNEAQ. Details on this clone: No antigen is known for it.

CD4+ T cells from unexposed donors were obtained before the COVID-19 pandemic (2011-2018). After ten to eleven days of culture, CD4+ T cells were isolated. The sample comprised CD4+ T cells from PBMCs, cultured in vitro. The chain links TRBV7-8 to TRBJ1-4, with D perhaps matching TRBD1 (5 bases). This clonotype was obtained from a human donor in good health. The CDR3 DNA reads TGTGCCAGCAGCTTGGGGGTGGTCACCACTAATGAAAAACTGTTTTTT. Protein sequence: CASSLGVVTTNEKLFF.